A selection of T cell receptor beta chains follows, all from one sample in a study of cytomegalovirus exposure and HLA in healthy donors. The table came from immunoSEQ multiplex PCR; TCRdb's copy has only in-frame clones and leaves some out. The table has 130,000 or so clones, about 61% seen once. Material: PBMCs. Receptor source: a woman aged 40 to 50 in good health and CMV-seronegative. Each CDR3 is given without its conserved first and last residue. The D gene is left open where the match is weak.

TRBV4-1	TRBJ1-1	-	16	ASSQGIQEKGLGAEAF
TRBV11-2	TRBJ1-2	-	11	ASSLSGNYGYT
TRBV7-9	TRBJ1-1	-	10	ASSSSQGSAF
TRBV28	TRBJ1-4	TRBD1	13	ASSSQDRVNEKLF
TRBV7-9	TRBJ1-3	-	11	ASSAGGGNTIY
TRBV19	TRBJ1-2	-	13	ASSTGAKSNYGYT
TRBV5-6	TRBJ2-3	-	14	ASSFRRWRDTDTQY
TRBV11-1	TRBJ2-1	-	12	ASTPTGGNNEQF
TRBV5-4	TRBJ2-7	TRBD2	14	ASSSMGTSGGYEQY
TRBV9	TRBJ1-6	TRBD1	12	ASSATGGDSPLH
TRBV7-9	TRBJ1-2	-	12	ASSPPGGYYGYT
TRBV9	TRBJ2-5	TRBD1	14	ASSSRGQGEWETQY
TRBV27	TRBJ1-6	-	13	ASSVTARGNSPLH
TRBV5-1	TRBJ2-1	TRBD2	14	ASSLAASGSYNEQF
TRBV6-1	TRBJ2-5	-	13	ASSEGHMGGETQY
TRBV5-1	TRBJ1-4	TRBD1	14	ASSLHSGTVNEKLF
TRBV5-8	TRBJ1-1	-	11	ASSHRQSTEAF
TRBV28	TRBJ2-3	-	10	ASGLSGTFTD
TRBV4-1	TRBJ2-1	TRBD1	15	ASSQPRTTGAYNEQF
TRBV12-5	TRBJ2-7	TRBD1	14	ASGLTRQGRIYEQY
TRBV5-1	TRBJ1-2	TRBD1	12	ASGYDRGDYGYT
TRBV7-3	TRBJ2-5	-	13	ASSFNPGLQETQY
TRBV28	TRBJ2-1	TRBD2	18	ASSPEGLAGDLSSYNEQF
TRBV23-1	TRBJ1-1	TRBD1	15	ASSQSPRQGESTEAF
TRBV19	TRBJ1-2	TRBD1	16	ASSIFLGRDREDYGYT
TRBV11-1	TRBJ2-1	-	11	ASSRPGTNEQF
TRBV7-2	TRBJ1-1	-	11	ASSFERGNEAF
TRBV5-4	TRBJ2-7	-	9	ASSLNGEQY
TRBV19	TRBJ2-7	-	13	ASSMSAGRHYEQY
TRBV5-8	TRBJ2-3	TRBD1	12	ASSLDRGTDTQY